Each of the 10 T cell receptor beta chains below was sequenced from the same sample in a study of graft-versus-host responses after intestinal transplantation. The antigens for these receptors are not known. The method was immunoSEQ multiplex PCR; TCRdb's version includes in-frame clones alone and lacks a portion of them. Of about 28,000 clones in the sample, 70% to 85% were seen once. Sequenced material: unstimulated CD8+ T cells sorted from spleen or lymph node cells, taken before intestinal transplant. The receptors originated from a human donor who received an intestinal transplant.

The J gene is TRBJ2-1, the V gene TRBV27, with TRBD2 identical over 8 bases. V shed 6 bases and J 5 bases; nucleotides not matched to a gene: 12. Germline-derived CDR1 and CDR2 are MNHEY and SMNVEV (reference sequence). The CDR3 is made up of 16 amino acids. CDR3: CASRPLSGGQNNEQFF. CDR3 bases: TGTGCCAGCAGACCCCTCTCGGGGGGGCAGAACAATGAGCAGTTCTTC.

The rearrangement joins TRBV4-1 to TRBJ2-7, with 8 bases fitting TRBD1. V shed 5 bases, J shed 1 base, and the junction held 4 bases outside the gene matches. The germline V gene has CDR1 MGHRA and CDR2 YSYEKL. CDR3 length equals 14 residues. The CDR3 DNA is TGCGCCAGCAGCATGCGGGACAGGTCCTACGAGCAGTACTTC. The encoded protein is CASSMRDRSYEQYF.

This chain joins TRBV28 and TRBJ2-5; 7 nucleotides line up with TRBD1. Germline values: CDR1 MDHEN, CDR2 SYDVKM. V dropped 6 bases and J dropped 0; count of bases not matched to a gene: 7. This CDR3 is 15 amino acids long. The CDR3 nucleotides are TGTGCCAGCAGCCTAATAGGGACAGACCAAGAGACCCAGTACTTC. Amino acid sequence: CASSLIGTDQETQYF. Complete variable domain (other parts from reference TRBV28 and TRBJ2-5): DVKVTQSSRYLVKRTGEKVFLECVQDMDHENMFWYRQDPGLGLRLIYFSYDVKMKEKGDIPEGYSVSREKKERFSLILESASTNQTSMYLCASSLIGTDQETQYFGPGTRLLVL.

The chain combines TRBV4-2 with TRBJ1-6; D is possibly TRBD1 (5 bases). The CDR3 is 15 amino acids. Germline loops: CDR1 LGHNA, CDR2 YNFKEQ. Trimming removed 4 bases from V and 5 bases from J, with 12 bases in between. In DNA form, the CDR3 reads TGTGCCAGCAGCCCAATCGGGGGGGATAATTCACCCCTCCACTTT. Encoded protein: CASSPIGGDNSPLHF.

This clone was observed a handful of times. The chain links TRBV7-2 to TRBJ2-4, with 9 bases aligning to TRBD2. The CDR3 sequence is 17 residues long. The germline CDR1 and CDR2 sequences are SGHTA and FQGNSA. The trim removed 1 base at V and 7 bases at J, leaving 11 bases unmatched. The CDR3 sequence: CASSLEGGGGLLNIQYF. The CDR3 nucleotides read TGTGCCAGCAGCTTAGAAGGCGGGGGGGGTTTGTTGAACATTCAGTACTTC.

The chain recombines TRBV7-7 with TRBJ2-2, with D tentatively TRBD2 (5 bases). The CDR3 consists of 14 residues. Germline loops: CDR1 SSHAT, CDR2 FNYEAQ (reference sequence). V was clipped by 5 bases and J by 6 bases, with 13 bases between them. CDR3: CASSPEIAPGELFF. Here the CDR3 DNA reads TGTGCCAGCAGCCCGGAAATAGCGCCCGGGGAGCTGTTTTTT.

In nucleotides, the CDR3 is TGTGCCAGTAGTATACGACAAGGGGGATACCCTGAAGCTTTCTTT. This encodes CASSIRQGGYPEAFF. The J gene is TRBJ1-1, the V gene TRBV19; tentative D call: TRBD1 (6 bases). Germline CDR1 is LNHDA and CDR2 is SQIVND (reference sequence). This CDR3 comprises 15 residues. The V gene lost 2 bases and the J gene lost 6 bases, with 16 bases spanning the gap.

This sequence joins TRBV28 and TRBJ2-7, with unresolved D. CDR3 length equals 13 residues. Germline CDR1 and CDR2: MDHEN and SYDVKM. V lost 3 bases and J 3 bases, leaving 9 bases between the germline ends. CDR3 DNA: TGTGCCAGCAGTTTGCTCAAGCACTACGAGCAGTACTTC. Its translation: CASSLLKHYEQYF. The complete variable domain, with remaining parts taken from reference TRBV28 and TRBJ2-7, reads DVKVTQSSRYLVKRTGEKVFLECVQDMDHENMFWYRQDPGLGLRLIYFSYDVKMKEKGDIPEGYSVSREKKERFSLILESASTNQTSMYLCASSLLKHYEQYFGPGTRLTVT.

This sequence joins TRBV7-6 and TRBJ2-7; possible D gene TRBD2, 6 bases. The CDR3 is 14 amino acids. V gave up 5 bases and J gave up 3 bases, with 14 bases separating them. In germline, CDR1 is SGHVS, CDR2 FNYEAQ. The CDR3 DNA is TGTGCCAGCAGCCCCCGACTAGGGTACTACGAGCAGTACTTC. Its protein product is CASSPRLGYYEQYF.

The V call is TRBV7-9, the J call TRBJ1-2, with a tentative D call TRBD1 (5 bases). From germline, CDR1 is SEHNR and CDR2 FQNEAQ (reference sequence). The V end lost 2 bases, the J end lost 4 bases, and 14 bases lay between the germline ends. CDR3 length: 15 amino acids. CDR3 protein: CASSLPEGAGYGYTF. The DNA of the CDR3 is TGTGCCAGCAGCTTACCCGAAGGGGCAGGCTATGGCTACACCTTC.